The 11 T cell receptor beta chains reported below all come from one sample, sequenced in a study of a mutant IDH1 vaccine in newly diagnosed glioma. Profiling relied on immunoSEQ multiplex PCR, and the TCRdb table lists in-frame clones only, not all of them. The data show roughly 130,000 clones, with roughly 75% seen just once and 5.5% held by the top ten. The antigens of these receptors remain unknown. Time point specified: week 11, during vaccination. Topical imiquimod was applied with each vaccine dose, which held 300 ug of mutant IDH1 20-mer peptide. Sequencing used PBMCs, obtained from a glioma patient whose treatment included an IDH1 peptide vaccine. Receptor source: a middle-aged man with glioma.

The chain has TRBV5-6 and TRBJ2-7; TRBD1 matches 9 bases. Looked up from germline, CDR1 is SGHDT and CDR2 is YYEEEE. The CDR3 spans 15 residues. Trimming took 1 base from V and 7 from J; bases not matched to a gene: 9. In DNA, the CDR3 is TGTGCCAGCAGCTTGCAGGGACAGGGATCGGGAGAGCAGTACTTC. Translation gives CASSLQGQGSGEQYF.

The V and J genes are TRBV7-2 and TRBJ2-5; 8 nucleotides align to TRBD1. The V segment lost 4 bases and the J segment 2 bases; nucleotides outside the gene matches: 9. The length of the CDR3 is 16 residues. Germline CDR1 and CDR2: SGHTA and FQGNSA. Here the CDR3 reads CASSSGAGGLQETQYF. CDR3 coding DNA: TGTGCCAGCAGCTCCGGAGCAGGGGGCTTGCAAGAGACCCAGTACTTC.

The chain uses TRBV11-2 and TRBJ1-2; D may be TRBD1 (5 bases). In germline, CDR1 is SGHAT, CDR2 FQNNGV. The CDR3 has 15 residues. Trimming pared 5 bases from V and 5 bases from J, leaving 18 bases between. The CDR3 protein is CASSPEEGRAYGYTF. In DNA form, the CDR3 reads TGTGCCAGCAGCCCGGAGGAGGGGAGGGCATATGGCTACACCTTC.

This clone appeared a single time. V is TRBV28 and J is TRBJ2-3, with TRBD2 matching over 12 bases. Germline-derived CDR1 and CDR2 are MDHEN and SYDVKM. The CDR3 totals 14 residues. Losses at the gene ends were 4 bases for V and 9 bases for J; bases not matched to a gene: 5. The CDR3 region has the DNA TGTGCCAGCAGTTCTGGACTAGCGGGACCAACGCAGTATTTT. This codes for CASSSGLAGPTQYF. Using reference TRBV28 and TRBJ2-3 for the parts outside the CDR3, the full variable domain is DVKVTQSSRYLVKRTGEKVFLECVQDMDHENMFWYRQDPGLGLRLIYFSYDVKMKEKGDIPEGYSVSREKKERFSLILESASTNQTSMYLCASSSGLAGPTQYFGPGTRLTVL.

The chain employs TRBV6-4 and TRBJ1-1, with 10 nucleotides matching TRBD1. The V gene's germline CDR1 is MRHNA and CDR2 SNTAGT. Trimming removed 0 bases from V and 0 bases from J; junction bases left unmatched: 10. This CDR3 has 19 amino acids. CDR3 region: CASSDSMLGQGRMNTEAFF. The CDR3 region has the DNA TGTGCCAGCAGTGACTCGATGTTGGGACAGGGGAGGATGAACACTGAAGCTTTCTTT.

This rearrangement joins TRBV11-2 to TRBJ1-1, with 8 bases matching TRBD1. The J segment lost 4 bases and the V segment lost 1 base, leaving 5 bases of the junction unmatched. The CDR3 totals 15 residues. Germline loops: CDR1 SGHAT, CDR2 FQNNGV. CDR3: CASSLVPQGATEAFF. The CDR3, as DNA: TGTGCCAGCAGCTTAGTACCCCAGGGGGCCACTGAAGCTTTCTTT. Together with reference TRBV11-2 and TRBJ1-1, the CDR3 gives the full variable domain: EAGVAQSPRYKIIEKRQSVAFWCNPISGHATLYWYQQILGQGPKLLIQFQNNGVVDDSQLPKDRFSAERLKGVDSTLKIQPAKLEDSAVYLCASSLVPQGATEAFFGQGTRLTVV.

This chain joins TRBV6-6 and TRBJ2-1; D may be TRBD2 (6 bases). The CDR3 length is 15 residues. Trimming cost V 6 bases and J 4 bases, with 16 bases left between them. The V gene's germline CDR1 is MNHNY and CDR2 SVGAGI (reference sequence). CDR3 bases: TGTGCCAGCAGCTCACCGGGAGAAGGGTACAATGAGCAGTTCTTC. This codes for CASSSPGEGYNEQFF.

This clone has a single count. The J gene is TRBJ2-3, the V gene TRBV5-1, with TRBD2 identical over 13 bases. Germline V lookup: CDR1 SGHRS, CDR2 YFSETQ. The CDR3 has 22 amino acids. Trimming took 1 base from V and 4 from J; bases not matched to a gene: 21. The CDR3 coding sequence is TGCGCCAGCAGCTTGTGGATACAGGGCGGACTAGCGGGAGCGGTTTCCCCAGATACGCAGTATTTT. Protein sequence: CASSLWIQGGLAGAVSPDTQYF.

Here the CDR3 reads CASSWGAGGPTDTQYF. In DNA, the CDR3 is TGTGCCAGCAGTTGGGGGGCGGGAGGGCCTACAGATACGCAGTATTTT. The chain is built from TRBV2 and TRBJ2-3, with 9 bases that match TRBD2. The CDR3 has 16 residues. The junction had 9 bases not matched to a gene; V was cut back by 5 bases and J by 3 bases. In germline, CDR1 is SNHLY, CDR2 FYNNEI.

The chain is built from TRBV11-3 and TRBJ2-7, with 9 bases matching TRBD1. CDR1 is SGHNT, CDR2 YENEEA, per germline. Trimming removed 5 bases from V and 3 bases from J; junction bases left unmatched: 5. The CDR3 has 14 amino acids. This chain's CDR3 is CASSPGQGNYEQYF. The CDR3 DNA reads TGTGCCAGCAGCCCCGGACAGGGGAACTACGAGCAGTACTTC. Variable domain in full (rest from reference TRBV11-3 and TRBJ2-7): EAGVVQSPRYKIIEKKQPVAFWCNPISGHNTLYWYLQNLGQGPELLIRYENEEAVDDSQLPKDRFSAERLKGVDSTLKIQPAELGDSAVYLCASSPGQGNYEQYFGPGTRLTVT.

The V call is TRBV19, the J call TRBJ1-1; D is perhaps TRBD1 (5 bases). Per germline, CDR1 LNHDA and CDR2 SQIVND (reference sequence). V was shortened by 1 base and J by 0 bases, with 6 bases between the two germline ends. The CDR3 runs to 14 residues. CDR3 protein: CASSIAGLNTEAFF. The CDR3 DNA reads TGTGCCAGTAGTATAGCAGGGCTGAACACTGAAGCTTTCTTT.